This TCR beta chain was observed in a study of cytomegalovirus exposure and HLA in healthy donors. The PCR had 60 Vbeta and 13 Jbeta primers. Only in-frame clones appear in the TCRdb table, and some are missing; sequencing was by immunoSEQ multiplex PCR. This table holds about 130,000 clones, just under 80% found once. Donors sampled were nominally healthy, though unrecorded immune exposures were likely. The CDR3 totals 14 residues. Losses at the gene ends were 0 bases for V and 6 bases for J; bases not matched to a gene: 6. The germline gives CDR1 SQVTM, CDR2 ANQGSEA. Regarding the study as a whole: Later on, an analysis showed TCR association rates differing by HLA locus, with DRB1 the most and HLA-C the fewest. TRBV6-2, TRBV6-3 and some other V segments were excluded as indistinguishable.

Remarks on this clone: Its cognate antigen is unknown.

Material: PBMCs. V gene TRBV29-1 combines with J gene TRBJ1-1; TRBD1 matches at 8 bases. The TCR was taken from a woman aged 40-49 years in good health and CMV-seronegative. The CDR3 spells CSVEEGGQGPEAFF. In DNA, the CDR3 is TGCAGCGTTGAAGAAGGAGGACAGGGCCCTGAAGCTTTCTTT.